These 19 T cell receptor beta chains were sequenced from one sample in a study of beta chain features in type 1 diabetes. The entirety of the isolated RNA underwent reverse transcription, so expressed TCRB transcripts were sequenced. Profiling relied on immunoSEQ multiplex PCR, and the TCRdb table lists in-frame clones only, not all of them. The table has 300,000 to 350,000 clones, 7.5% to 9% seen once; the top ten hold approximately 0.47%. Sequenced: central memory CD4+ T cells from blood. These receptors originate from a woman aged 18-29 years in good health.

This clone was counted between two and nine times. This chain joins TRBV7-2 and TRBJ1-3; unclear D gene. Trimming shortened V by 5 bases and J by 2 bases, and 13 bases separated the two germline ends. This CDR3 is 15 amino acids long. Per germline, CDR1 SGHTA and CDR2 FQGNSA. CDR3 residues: CASSRSRTAGNTIYF. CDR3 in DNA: TGTGCCAGCAGCAGGAGTCGGACGGCTGGAAACACCATATATTTT. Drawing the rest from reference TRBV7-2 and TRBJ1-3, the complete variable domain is GAGVSQSPSNKVTEKGKDVELRCDPISGHTALYWYRQSLGQGLEFLIYFQGNSAPDKSGLPSDRFSAERTGGSVSTLTIQRTQQEDSAVYLCASSRSRTAGNTIYFGEGSWLTVV.

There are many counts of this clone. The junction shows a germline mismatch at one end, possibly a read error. CDR3 residues: CASSLVGGPGPGVF. The CDR3 nucleotides are TGTGCCAGCAGCTTAGTGGGGGGCCCGGGCCCCGGCGTCTTC. This chain uses TRBV7-2 with TRBJ1-2; maybe TRBD1 (6 bases). CDR3 size: 14 residues. Germline CDR1 reads SGHTA; CDR2 reads FQGNSA. Full variable domain (remainder filled in from reference TRBV7-2 and TRBJ1-2): GAGVSQSPSNKVTEKGKDVELRCDPISGHTALYWYRQSLGQGLEFLIYFQGNSAPDKSGLPSDRFSAERTGGSVSTLTIQRTQQEDSAVYLCASSLVGGPGPGVFGSGTRLTVV.

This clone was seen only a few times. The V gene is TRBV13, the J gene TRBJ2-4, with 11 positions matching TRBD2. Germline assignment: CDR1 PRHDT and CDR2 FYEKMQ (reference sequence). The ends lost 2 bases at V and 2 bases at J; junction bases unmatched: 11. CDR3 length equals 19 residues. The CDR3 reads CASSLLTSGEWGTKNIQYF. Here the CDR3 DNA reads TGTGCCAGCAGCTTATTGACTAGCGGGGAGTGGGGGACCAAAAACATTCAGTACTTC. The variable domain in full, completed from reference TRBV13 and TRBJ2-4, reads AAGVIQSPRHLIKEKRETATLKCYPIPRHDTVYWYQQGPGQDPQFLISFYEKMQSDKGSIPDRFSAQQFSDYHSELNMSSLELGDSALYFCASSLLTSGEWGTKNIQYFGAGTRLSVL.

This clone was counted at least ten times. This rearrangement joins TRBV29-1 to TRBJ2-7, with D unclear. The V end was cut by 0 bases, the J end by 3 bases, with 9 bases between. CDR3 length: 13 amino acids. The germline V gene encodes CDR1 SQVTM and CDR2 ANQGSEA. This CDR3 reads CSVEENADYEQYF. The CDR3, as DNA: TGCAGCGTTGAAGAAAATGCAGACTACGAGCAGTACTTC.

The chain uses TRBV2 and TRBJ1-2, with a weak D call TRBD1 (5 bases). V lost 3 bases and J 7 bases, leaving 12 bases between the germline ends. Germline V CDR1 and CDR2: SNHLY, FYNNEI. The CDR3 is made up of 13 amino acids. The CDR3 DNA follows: TGTGCCAGCAGTGAGGACAAGACCCCTGGCTACACCTTC. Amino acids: CASSEDKTPGYTF.

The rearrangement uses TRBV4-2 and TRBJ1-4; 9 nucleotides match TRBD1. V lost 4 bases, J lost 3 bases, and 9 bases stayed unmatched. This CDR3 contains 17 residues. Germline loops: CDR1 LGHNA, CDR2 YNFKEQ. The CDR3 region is CASSPLGGQGPNEKLFF. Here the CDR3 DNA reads TGTGCCAGCAGCCCTCTCGGCGGACAGGGGCCTAATGAAAAACTGTTTTTT.

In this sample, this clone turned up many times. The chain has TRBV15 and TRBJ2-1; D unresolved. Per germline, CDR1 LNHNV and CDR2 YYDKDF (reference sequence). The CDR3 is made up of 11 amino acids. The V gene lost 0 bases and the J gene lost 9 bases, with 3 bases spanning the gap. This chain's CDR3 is CATSRDGEQFF. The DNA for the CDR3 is TGTGCCACCAGCAGAGATGGTGAGCAGTTCTTC.

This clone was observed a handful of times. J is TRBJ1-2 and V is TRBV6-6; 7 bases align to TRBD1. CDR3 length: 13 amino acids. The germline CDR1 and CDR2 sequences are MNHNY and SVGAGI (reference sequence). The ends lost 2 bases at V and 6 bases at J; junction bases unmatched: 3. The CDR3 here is CASSYRGRDGYTF. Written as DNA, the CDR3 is TGTGCCAGCAGTTACAGGGGGCGGGATGGCTACACCTTC.

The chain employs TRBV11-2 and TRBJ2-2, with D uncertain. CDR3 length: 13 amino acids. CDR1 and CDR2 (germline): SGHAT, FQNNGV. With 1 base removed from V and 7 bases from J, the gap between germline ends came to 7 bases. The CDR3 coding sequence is TGTGCCAGCAGCTTAGTTCTTTACGGGGAGCTGTTTTTT. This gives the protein CASSLVLYGELFF.

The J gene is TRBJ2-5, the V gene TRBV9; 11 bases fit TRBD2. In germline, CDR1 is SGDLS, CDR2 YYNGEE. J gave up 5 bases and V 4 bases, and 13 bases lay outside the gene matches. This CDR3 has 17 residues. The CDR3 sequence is CASSKTSGSDIGETQYF. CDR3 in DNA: TGTGCCAGCAGCAAAACTAGCGGGAGTGATATCGGGGAGACCCAGTACTTC. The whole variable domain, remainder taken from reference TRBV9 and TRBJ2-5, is DSGVTQTPKHLITATGQRVTLRCSPRSGDLSVYWYQQSLDQGLQFLIQYYNGEERAKGNILERFSAQQFPDLHSELNLSSLELGDSALYFCASSKTSGSDIGETQYFGPGTRLLVL.

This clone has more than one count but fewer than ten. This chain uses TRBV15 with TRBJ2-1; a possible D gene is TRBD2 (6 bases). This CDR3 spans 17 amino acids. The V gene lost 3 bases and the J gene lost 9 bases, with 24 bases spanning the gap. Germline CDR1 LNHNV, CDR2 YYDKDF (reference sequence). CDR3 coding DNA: TGTGCCACCAGCAGTTGGGCGGGCGGGCCGGCGGGGCGTGAGCAGTTCTTC. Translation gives CATSSWAGGPAGREQFF.

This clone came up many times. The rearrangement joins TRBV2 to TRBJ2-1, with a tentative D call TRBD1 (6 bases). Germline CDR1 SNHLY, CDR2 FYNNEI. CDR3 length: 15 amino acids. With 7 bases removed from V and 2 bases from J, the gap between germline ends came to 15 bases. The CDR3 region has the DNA TGTGCCAGCAACGCACAGGGCTCGGCCTACAATGAGCAGTTCTTC. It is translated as CASNAQGSAYNEQFF.

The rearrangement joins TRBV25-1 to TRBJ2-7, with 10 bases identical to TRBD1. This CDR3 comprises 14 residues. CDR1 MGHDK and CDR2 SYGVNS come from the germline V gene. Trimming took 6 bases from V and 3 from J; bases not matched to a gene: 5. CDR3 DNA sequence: TGTGCCAGCAGCGCCGACAGGGGGCTCTACGAGCAGTACTTC. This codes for CASSADRGLYEQYF.

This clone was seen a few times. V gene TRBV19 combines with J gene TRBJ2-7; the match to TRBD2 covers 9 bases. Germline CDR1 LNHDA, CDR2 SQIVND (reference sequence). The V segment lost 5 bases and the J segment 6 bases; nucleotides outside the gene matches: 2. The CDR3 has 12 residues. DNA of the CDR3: TGTGCCAGTAGTGCTAGCGGGACCGAGCAGTACTTC. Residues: CASSASGTEQYF. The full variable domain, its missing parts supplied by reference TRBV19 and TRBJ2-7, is DGGITQSPKYLFRKEGQNVTLSCEQNLNHDAMYWYRQDPGQGLRLIYYSQIVNDFQKGDIAEGYSVSREKKESFPLTVTSAQKNPTAFYLCASSASGTEQYFGPGTRLTVT.

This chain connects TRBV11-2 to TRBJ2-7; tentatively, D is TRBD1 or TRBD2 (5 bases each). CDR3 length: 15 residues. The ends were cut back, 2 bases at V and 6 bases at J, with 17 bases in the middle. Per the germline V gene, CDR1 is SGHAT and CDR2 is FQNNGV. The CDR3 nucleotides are TGTGCCAGCAGCTTATCGCCGGGACCCATGGGCGAGCAGTACTTC. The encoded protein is CASSLSPGPMGEQYF.

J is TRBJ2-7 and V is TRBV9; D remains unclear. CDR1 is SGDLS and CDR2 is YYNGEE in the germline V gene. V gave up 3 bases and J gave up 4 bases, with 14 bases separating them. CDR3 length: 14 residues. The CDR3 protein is CASSGSPSGYEQYF. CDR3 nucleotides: TGTGCCAGCAGCGGCTCCCCCTCTGGGTACGAGCAGTACTTC.

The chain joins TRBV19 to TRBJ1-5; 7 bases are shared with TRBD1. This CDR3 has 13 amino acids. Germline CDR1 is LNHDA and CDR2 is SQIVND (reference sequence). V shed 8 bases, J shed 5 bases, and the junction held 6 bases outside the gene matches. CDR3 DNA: TGTGCCAGTGATGACAGGGTTTATCAGCCCCAGCATTTT. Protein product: CASDDRVYQPQHF.

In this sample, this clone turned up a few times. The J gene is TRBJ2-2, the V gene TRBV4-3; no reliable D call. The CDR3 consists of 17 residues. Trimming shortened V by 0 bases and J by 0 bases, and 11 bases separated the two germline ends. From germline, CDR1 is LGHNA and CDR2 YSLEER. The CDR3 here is CASSQESANANTGELFF. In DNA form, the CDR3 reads TGCGCCAGCAGCCAAGAAAGCGCCAACGCGAACACCGGGGAGCTGTTTTTT.

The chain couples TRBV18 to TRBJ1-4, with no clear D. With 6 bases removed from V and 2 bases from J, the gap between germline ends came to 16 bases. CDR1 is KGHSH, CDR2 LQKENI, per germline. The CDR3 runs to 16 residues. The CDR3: CASSPHPPRTNEKLFF. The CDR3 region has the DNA TGTGCCAGCTCCCCCCACCCGCCGAGGACTAATGAAAAACTGTTTTTT.